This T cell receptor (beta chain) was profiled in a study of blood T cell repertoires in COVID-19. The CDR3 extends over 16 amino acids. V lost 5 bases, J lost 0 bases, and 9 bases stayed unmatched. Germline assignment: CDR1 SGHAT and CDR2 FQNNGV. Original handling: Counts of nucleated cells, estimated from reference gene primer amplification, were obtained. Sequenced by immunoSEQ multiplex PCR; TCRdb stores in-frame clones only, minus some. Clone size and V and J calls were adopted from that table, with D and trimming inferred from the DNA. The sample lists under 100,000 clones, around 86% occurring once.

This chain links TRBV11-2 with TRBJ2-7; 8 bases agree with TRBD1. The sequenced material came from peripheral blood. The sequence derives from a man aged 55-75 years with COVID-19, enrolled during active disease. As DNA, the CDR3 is TGTGCCAGCAGCCTCAGTTGGACAGGGTACTCCTACGAGCAGTACTTC. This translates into CASSLSWTGYSYEQYF.